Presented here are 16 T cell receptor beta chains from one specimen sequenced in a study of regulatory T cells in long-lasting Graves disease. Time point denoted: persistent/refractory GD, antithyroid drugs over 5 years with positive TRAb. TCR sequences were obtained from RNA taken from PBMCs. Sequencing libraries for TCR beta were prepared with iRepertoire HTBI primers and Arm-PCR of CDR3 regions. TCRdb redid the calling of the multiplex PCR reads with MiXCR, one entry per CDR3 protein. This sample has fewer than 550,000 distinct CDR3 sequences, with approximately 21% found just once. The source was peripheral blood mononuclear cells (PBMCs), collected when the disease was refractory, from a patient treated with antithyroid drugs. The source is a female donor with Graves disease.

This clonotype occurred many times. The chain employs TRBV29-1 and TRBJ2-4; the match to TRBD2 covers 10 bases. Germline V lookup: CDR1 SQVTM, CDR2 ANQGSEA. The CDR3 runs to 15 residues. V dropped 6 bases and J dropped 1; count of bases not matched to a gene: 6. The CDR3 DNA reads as TGCAGCGTATCTAGCGGGAGTGCGGCCAAAAACATTCAGTACTTC. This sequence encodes CSVSSGSAAKNIQYF.

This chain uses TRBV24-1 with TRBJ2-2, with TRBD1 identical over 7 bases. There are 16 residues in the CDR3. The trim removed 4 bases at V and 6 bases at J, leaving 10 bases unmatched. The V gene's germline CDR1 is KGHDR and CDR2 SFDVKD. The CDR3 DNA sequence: TGTGCCACCAGTGACCGACGACAGGGTAGTTCCGGGGAGCTGTTTTTT. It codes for CATSDRRQGSSGELFF.

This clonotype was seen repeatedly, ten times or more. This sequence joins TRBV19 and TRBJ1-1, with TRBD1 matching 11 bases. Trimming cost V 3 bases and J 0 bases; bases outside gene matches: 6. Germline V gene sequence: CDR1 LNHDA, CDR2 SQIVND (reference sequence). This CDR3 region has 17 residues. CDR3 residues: CASSIGQGAFVNTEAFF. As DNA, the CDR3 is TGTGCCAGTAGTATCGGACAGGGGGCTTTCGTGAACACTGAAGCTTTCTTT.

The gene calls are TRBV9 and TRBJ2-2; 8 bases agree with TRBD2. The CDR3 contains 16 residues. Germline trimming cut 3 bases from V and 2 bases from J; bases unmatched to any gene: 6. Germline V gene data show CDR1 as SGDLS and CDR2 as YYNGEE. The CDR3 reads CASSAVAGPNTGELFF. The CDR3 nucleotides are TGTGCCAGCAGCGCGGTAGCGGGGCCTAACACCGGGGAGCTGTTTTTT.

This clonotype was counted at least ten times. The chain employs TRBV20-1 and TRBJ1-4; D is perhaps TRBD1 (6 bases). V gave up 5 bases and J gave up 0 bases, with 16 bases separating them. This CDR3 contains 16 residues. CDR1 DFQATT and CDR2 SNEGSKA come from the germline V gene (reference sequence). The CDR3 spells CSAPGGGWATNEKLFF. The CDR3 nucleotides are TGCAGTGCTCCCGGGGGCGGCTGGGCAACTAATGAAAAACTGTTTTTT.

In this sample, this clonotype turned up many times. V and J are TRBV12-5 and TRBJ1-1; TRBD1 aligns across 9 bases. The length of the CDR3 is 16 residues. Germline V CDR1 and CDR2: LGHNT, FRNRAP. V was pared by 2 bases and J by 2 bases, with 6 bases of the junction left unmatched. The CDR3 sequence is CASGLPGQGNNTEAFF. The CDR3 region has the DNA TGTGCTAGTGGTTTGCCGGGACAGGGAAATAACACTGAAGCTTTCTTT.

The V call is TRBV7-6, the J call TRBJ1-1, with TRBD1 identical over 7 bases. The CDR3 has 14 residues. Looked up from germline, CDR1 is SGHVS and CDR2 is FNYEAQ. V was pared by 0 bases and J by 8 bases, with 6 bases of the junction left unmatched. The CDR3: CASSLAETGPEAFF. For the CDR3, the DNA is TGTGCCAGCAGCTTAGCGGAGACAGGGCCCGAAGCTTTCTTT. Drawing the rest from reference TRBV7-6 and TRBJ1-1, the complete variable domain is GAGVSQSPRYKVTKRGQDVALRCDPISGHVSLYWYRQALGQGPEFLTYFNYEAQQDKSGLPNDRFSAERPEGSISTLTIQRTEQRDSAMYRCASSLAETGPEAFFGQGTRLTVV.

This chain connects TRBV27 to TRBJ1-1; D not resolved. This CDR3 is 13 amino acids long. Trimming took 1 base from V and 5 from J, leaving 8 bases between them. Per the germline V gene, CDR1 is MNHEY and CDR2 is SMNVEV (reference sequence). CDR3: CASSLFPWTEAFF. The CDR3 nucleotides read TGTGCCAGCAGTTTATTTCCCTGGACTGAAGCTTTCTTT.

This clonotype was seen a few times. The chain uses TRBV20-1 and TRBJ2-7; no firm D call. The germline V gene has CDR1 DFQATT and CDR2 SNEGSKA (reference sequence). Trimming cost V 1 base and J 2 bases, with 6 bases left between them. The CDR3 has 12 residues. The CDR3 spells CSARGQPYEQYF. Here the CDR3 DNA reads TGCAGTGCTAGAGGGCAGCCCTACGAGCAGTACTTC.

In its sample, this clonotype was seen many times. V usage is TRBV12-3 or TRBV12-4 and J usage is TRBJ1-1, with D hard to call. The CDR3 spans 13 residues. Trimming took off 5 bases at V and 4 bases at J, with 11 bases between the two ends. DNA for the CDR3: TGTGCCAGCAGTAGGCAGTCAGGCACTGAAGCTTTCTTT. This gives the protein CASSRQSGTEAFF.

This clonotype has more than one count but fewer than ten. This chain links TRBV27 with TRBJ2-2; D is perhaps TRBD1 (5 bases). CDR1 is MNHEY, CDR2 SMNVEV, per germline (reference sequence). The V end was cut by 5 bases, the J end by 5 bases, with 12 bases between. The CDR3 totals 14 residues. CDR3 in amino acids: CASSLRRQTGELFF. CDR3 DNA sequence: TGTGCCAGCAGTCTCAGACGACAGACCGGGGAGCTGTTTTTT.

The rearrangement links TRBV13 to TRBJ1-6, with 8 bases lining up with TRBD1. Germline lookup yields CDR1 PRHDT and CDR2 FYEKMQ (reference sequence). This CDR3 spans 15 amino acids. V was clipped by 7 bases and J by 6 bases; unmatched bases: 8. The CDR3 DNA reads TGTGCCAGCACCACAGGGGGGACAGCTAATTCACCCCTCCACTTT. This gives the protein CASTTGGTANSPLHF.

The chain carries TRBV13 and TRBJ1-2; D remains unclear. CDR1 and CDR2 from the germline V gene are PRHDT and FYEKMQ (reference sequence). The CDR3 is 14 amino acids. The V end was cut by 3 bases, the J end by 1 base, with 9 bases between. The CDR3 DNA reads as TGTGCCAGCAGCTTCGGCACCAATAACTATGGCTACACCTTC. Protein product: CASSFGTNNYGYTF.

For the CDR3, the DNA is TGTGCCAGCAGTAGGACATCGAGCTCTGGAAACACCATATATTTT. This codes for CASSRTSSSGNTIYF. The chain recombines TRBV7-9 with TRBJ1-3; D is perhaps TRBD1 (5 bases). The CDR3 contains 15 residues. In germline, CDR1 is SEHNR, CDR2 FQNEAQ (reference sequence). Trimming removed 6 bases at V and 0 bases at J, with 12 bases between. The variable domain in full, with the rest retrieved from reference TRBV7-9 and TRBJ1-3, is DTGVSQNPRHKITKRGQNVTFRCDPISEHNRLYWYRQTLGQGPEFLTYFQNEAQLEKSRLLSDRFSAERPKGSFSTLEIQRTEQGDSAMYLCASSRTSSSGNTIYFGEGSWLTVV.

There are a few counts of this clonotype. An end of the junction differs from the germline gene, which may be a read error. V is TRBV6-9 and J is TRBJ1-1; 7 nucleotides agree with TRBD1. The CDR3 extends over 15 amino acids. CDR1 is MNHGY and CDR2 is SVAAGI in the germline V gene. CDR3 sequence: CAGSYRGLMNTEAFF. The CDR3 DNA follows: TGTGCCGGCAGTTACAGGGGCCTAATGAACACTGAAGCTTTCTTT.

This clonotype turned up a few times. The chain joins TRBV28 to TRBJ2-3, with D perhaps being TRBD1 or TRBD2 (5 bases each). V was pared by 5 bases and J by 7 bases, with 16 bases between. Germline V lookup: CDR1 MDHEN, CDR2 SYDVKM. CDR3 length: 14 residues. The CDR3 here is CASSLKGTGNTQYF. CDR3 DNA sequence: TGTGCCAGCAGTCTAAAGGGGACCGGGAATACGCAGTATTTT.